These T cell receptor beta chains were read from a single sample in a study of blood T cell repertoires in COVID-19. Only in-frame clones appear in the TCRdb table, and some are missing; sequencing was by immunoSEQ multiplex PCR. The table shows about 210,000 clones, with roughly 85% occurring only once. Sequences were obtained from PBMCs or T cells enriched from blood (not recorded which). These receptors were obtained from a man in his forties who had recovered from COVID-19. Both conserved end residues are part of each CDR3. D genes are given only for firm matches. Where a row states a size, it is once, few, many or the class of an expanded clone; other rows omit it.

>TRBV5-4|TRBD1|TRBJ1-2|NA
CASRMPTGGNGYTF
TGTGCCAGCAGAATGCCGACAGGGGGTAATGGCTACACCTTC
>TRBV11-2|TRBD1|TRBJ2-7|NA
CASSQTGGYEQYF
TGTGCCAGCAGTCAGACAGGGGGCTACGAGCAGTACTTC
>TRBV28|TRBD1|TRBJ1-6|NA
CASRPTGDNSPLHF
TGTGCCAGCAGACCGACAGGGGATAATTCACCCCTCCACTTT
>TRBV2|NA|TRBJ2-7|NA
CASSAWRAGYEQYF
TGTGCCAGCAGCGCCTGGCGGGCTGGCTACGAGCAGTACTTC
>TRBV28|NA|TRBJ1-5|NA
CASTTGSQPQHF
TGTGCCAGCACCACAGGGAGTCAGCCCCAGCATTTT
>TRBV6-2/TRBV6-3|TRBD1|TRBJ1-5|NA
CASSYSGWETGANQPQHF
TGTGCCAGCAGTTACTCGGGGTGGGAAACAGGGGCCAATCAGCCCCAGCATTTT
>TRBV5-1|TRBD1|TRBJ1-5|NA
CASSWGTGGDQPQHF
TGCGCCAGCAGCTGGGGGACAGGGGGCGATCAGCCCCAGCATTTT
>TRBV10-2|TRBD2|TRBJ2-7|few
CASSEIGSGSGYF
TGCGCCAGCAGTGAGATTGGTAGCGGGAGTGGTTACTTC
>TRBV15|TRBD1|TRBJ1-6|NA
CATSIGTGGPRDSPLHF
TGTGCCACCAGCATAGGGACAGGGGGCCCAAGGGATTCACCCCTCCACTTT
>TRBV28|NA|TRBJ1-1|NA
CASITHGGETEAFF
TGTGCCAGCATCACTCACGGGGGGGAAACTGAAGCTTTCTTT
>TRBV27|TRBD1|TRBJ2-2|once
CASSMDRVNTGELFF
TGTGCCAGCAGTATGGACAGGGTGAACACCGGGGAGCTGTTTTTT
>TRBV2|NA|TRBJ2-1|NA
CASSESVGSPNEQFF
TGTGCCAGCAGTGAATCGGTCGGGAGTCCCAATGAGCAGTTCTTC
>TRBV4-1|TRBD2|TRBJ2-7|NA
CASSVQLEGLAGYEQYF
TGCGCCAGCAGCGTACAGTTGGAGGGACTAGCGGGATACGAGCAGTACTTC
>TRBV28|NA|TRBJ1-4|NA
CASSPGQTGTNEKLFF
TGTGCCAGCAGTCCCGGACAGACCGGCACTAATGAAAAACTGTTTTTT
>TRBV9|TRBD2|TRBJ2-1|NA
CASSVTWTSGIDNEQFF
TGTGCCAGCAGCGTAACCTGGACTAGCGGGATCGACAATGAGCAGTTCTTC
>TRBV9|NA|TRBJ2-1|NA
CASSPRSVSGNEQFF
TGTGCCAGCAGCCCTAGAAGTGTGTCGGGCAATGAGCAGTTCTTC
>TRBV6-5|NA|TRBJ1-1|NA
CASSHPPGRDTEAFF
TGTGCCAGCAGCCACCCGCCAGGGAGGGACACTGAAGCTTTCTTT
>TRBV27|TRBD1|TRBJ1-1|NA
CASSFGTGGPKGAFF
TGTGCCAGCAGTTTCGGGACAGGCGGGCCCAAGGGAGCTTTCTTT
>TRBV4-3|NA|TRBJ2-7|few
CASSDSSEKAYEQYF
TGCGCCAGCAGCGACTCTAGCGAGAAGGCCTACGAGCAGTACTTC
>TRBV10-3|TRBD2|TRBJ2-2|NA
CAMGGDLRGTGELFF
TGTGCCATGGGAGGGGACCTGAGGGGAACCGGGGAGCTGTTTTTT
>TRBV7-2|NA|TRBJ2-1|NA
CASSFLRAVNEQFF
TGTGCCAGCAGCTTCCTGAGGGCAGTTAATGAGCAGTTCTTC
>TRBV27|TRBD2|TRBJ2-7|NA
CASSLSPPSGMTYEQYF
TGTGCCAGCAGTTTATCCCCCCCTAGCGGGATGACATACGAGCAGTACTTC
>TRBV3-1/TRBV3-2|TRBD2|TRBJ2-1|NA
CASSPSTSGRRHEQFF
TGTGCCAGCAGCCCCTCGACTAGCGGGAGGCGCCATGAGCAGTTCTTC
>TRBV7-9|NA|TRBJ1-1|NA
CASSPTTVNTEAFF
TGTGCCAGCAGCCCTACGACAGTGAACACTGAAGCTTTCTTT
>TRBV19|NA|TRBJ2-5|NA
CASSELRGETQYF
TGTGCCAGTAGCGAATTAAGGGGGGAGACCCAGTACTTC
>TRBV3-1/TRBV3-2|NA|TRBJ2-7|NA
CASGPQGRMGEQYF
TGTGCCAGCGGACCGCAGGGCCGGATGGGTGAGCAGTACTTC
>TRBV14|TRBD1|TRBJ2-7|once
CASSQANRGEQYF
TGTGCCAGCAGCCAAGCCAACAGGGGTGAGCAGTACTTC
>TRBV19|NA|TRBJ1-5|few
CASSYGLWSNQPQHF
TGTGCCAGTAGTTACGGGTTGTGGAGCAATCAGCCCCAGCATTTT
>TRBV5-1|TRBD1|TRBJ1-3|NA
CASSSGQGSSGNTIYF
TGCGCCAGCAGCTCGGGACAGGGGTCCTCTGGAAACACCATATATTTT
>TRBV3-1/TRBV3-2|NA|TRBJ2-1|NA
CASSQERLASYNEQFF
TGTGCCAGCAGCCAAGAACGCCTAGCCTCCTACAATGAGCAGTTCTTC
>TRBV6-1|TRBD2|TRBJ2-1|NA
CASSEGGRVYNEQFF
TGTGCCAGCAGTGAAGGCGGGAGGGTTTACAATGAGCAGTTCTTC
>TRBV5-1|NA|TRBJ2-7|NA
CASSLAYGGGTYEQYF
TGCGCCAGCAGCTTGGCCTATGGCGGAGGCACCTACGAGCAGTACTTC
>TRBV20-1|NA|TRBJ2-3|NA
CSGGRGDTQYF
TGCAGTGGTGGCCGGGGAGATACGCAGTATTTT
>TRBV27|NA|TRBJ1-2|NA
CASSFSAIPGVYGYTF
TGTGCCAGCAGTTTTAGCGCCATACCAGGTGTCTATGGCTACACCTTC
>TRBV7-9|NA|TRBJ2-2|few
CASSLGGVELFF
TGTGCCAGCAGCTTAGGCGGGGTGGAGCTGTTTTTT
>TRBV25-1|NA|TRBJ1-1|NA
CASDDGLISFF
TGTGCCAGCGACGATGGACTCATTTCTTTCTTT
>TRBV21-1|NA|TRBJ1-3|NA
CASSPRVRWNTIYF
TGTGCCAGCAGCCCTCGGGTTAGATGGAACACCATATATTTT
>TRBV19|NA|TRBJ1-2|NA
CASTDLVANYGYTF
TGTGCCAGTACCGATCTCGTAGCTAACTATGGCTACACCTTC
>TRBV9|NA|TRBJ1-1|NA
CASSAEGVENTEAFF
TGTGCCAGCAGCGCCGAGGGGGTGGAGAACACTGAAGCTTTCTTT
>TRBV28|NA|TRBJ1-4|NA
CASSFLFRSGNEKLFF
TGTGCCAGCAGTTTTCTCTTTAGGAGCGGTAATGAAAAACTGTTTTTT
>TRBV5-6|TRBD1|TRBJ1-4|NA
CASRNRDRGPDGKLFF
TGTGCCAGCAGAAACCGGGACAGGGGTCCGGATGGAAAACTGTTTTTT
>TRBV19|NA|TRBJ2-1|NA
CASSPIDRQGTEQFF
TGTGCCAGTAGTCCTATTGACAGGCAGGGTACTGAGCAGTTCTTC
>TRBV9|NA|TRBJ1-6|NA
CASSVGSSPLHF
TGTGCCAGCAGCGTTGGCAGTTCACCCCTCCACTTT
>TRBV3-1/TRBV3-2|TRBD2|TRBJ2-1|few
CASSQDLGLAGRGEQFF
TGTGCCAGCAGCCAAGATCTTGGGCTAGCGGGCCGCGGTGAGCAGTTCTTC
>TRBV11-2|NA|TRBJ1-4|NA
CASSRIMTGINEKLFF
TGTGCCAGCAGCCGTATCATGACAGGAATTAATGAAAAACTGTTTTTT
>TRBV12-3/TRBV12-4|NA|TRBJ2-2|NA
CASSLSWAGELFF
TGTGCCAGCAGTTTAAGTTGGGCGGGGGAGCTGTTTTTT
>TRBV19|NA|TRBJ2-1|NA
CASTASRSYNEQFF
TGTGCCAGTACGGCTAGCCGCTCCTACAATGAGCAGTTCTTC
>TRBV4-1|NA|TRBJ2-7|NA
CASSPQREHSYEQYF
TGCGCCAGCAGCCCCCAAAGGGAGCACTCCTACGAGCAGTACTTC
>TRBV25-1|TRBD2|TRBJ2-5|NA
CASSQLAGGETQYF
TGTGCCAGCAGTCAACTAGCGGGAGGTGAGACCCAGTACTTC
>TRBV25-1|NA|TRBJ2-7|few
CASSPGYEQYF
TGTGCCAGCAGCCCAGGCTACGAGCAGTACTTC
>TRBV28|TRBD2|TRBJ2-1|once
CASSLGGRPSRNEQFF
TGTGCCAGCAGTTTAGGCGGGAGGCCCAGCCGGAATGAGCAGTTCTTC
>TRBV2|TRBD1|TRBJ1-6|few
CASSESGQNNSPLHF
TGTGCCAGCAGTGAATCGGGACAGAATAATTCACCCCTCCACTTT
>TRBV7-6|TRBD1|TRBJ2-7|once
CASSLARRGGLTIRTYEQYF
TGTGCCAGCAGCTTAGCTCGCCGAGGGGGCCTCACTATCCGAACCTACGAGCAGTACTTC
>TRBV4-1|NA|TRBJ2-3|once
CASSQAPSVVADTQYF
TGCGCCAGCAGCCAAGCCCCTTCAGTGGTGGCAGATACGCAGTATTTT
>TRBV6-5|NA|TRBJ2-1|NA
CASSYSDSPNEQFF
TGTGCCAGCAGTTACTCTGACAGCCCCAATGAGCAGTTCTTC
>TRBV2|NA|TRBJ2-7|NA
CASSGEHYEQYF
TGTGCCAGCAGCGGGGAGCATTACGAGCAGTACTTC
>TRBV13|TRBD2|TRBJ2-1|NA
CASSSTSGIDEQFF
TGTGCCAGCAGCTCGACTAGCGGGATCGATGAGCAGTTCTTC